This T cell receptor (beta chain) derives from a study of T cells after yellow fever vaccination. TCRdb fed the 5' RACE reads into MiXCR, producing one record per CDR3 protein. Found here are hundreds of thousands of distinct CDR3 sequences, around 20% of them singletons; the top ten hold about 18%. Trimming removed 0 bases from V and 5 bases from J; junction bases left unmatched: 6. The CDR3 is made up of 15 amino acids. The V gene's germline CDR1 is LGHNA and CDR2 YSLEER. The study, taken as a whole, reports: Bulk-population clonotypes that are abundant could appear as contaminants in FACS-sorted repertoires.

As regards this clonotype: What it recognizes is unknown.

The rearrangement links TRBV4-3 to TRBJ2-5, with TRBD2 matching 7 bases. Specimen: PBMCs, collected before the yellow fever booster vaccination. The TCR sequence derives from a man younger than 35 who received the YFV17D yellow fever vaccine. The CDR3, as DNA: TGCGCCAGCAGCCAAGATCCGAGGGAGGGGGAGACCCAGTACTTC. Protein product: CASSQDPREGETQYF.